The 32 T cell receptor beta chains presented below share a single source sample, sequenced in a study of blood T cell repertoires in COVID-19. Only in-frame clones appear in the TCRdb table, and some are missing; sequencing was by immunoSEQ multiplex PCR. The data contain under 200,000 clones, 70% to 90% of them seen just once; the ten biggest clones take up roughly 0.77%. Sequenced sample: PBMCs or T cells enriched from blood (not recorded which). The origin of the receptors is a woman between 18 and 29 years old who had recovered from COVID-19.

The table lists this clone with a count of one. The DNA for the CDR3 is TGTGCCAGCAGCTTTCGGACAGCTCTATCTAGCACAGATACGCAGTATTTT. Translation gives CASSFRTALSSTDTQYF. The rearrangement uses TRBV5-4 and TRBJ2-3, with D maybe TRBD1 (6 bases). Trimming took off 2 bases at V and 0 bases at J, with 16 bases between the two ends. CDR1 is SGHNT, CDR2 YYREEE, per germline (reference sequence). CDR3 length: 17 amino acids.

The genes are TRBV3-1 (or the pseudogene TRBV3-2) and TRBJ2-7; D perhaps matches TRBD2 (6 bases). Germline CDR1 and CDR2: LGHDT and YNNKEL (reference sequence). Between the trimmed V and J ends, which lost 3 bases and 0 bases, there was a span of 12 bases. The CDR3 has 15 amino acids. The CDR3 loop is CASSHRDSNSYEQYF. The CDR3 nucleotides are TGTGCCAGCAGCCACCGGGACTCCAACTCCTACGAGCAGTACTTC.

This chain uses TRBV27 with TRBJ2-1; 10 bases are a match to TRBD1. CDR1 and CDR2 (germline): MNHEY, SMNVEV (reference sequence). CDR3 length equals 15 residues. The trim removed 1 base at V and 10 bases at J, leaving 7 bases unmatched. CDR3 sequence reads: CASSLYGTGVPEQFF. The CDR3 coding sequence is TGTGCCAGCAGTTTATACGGGACAGGGGTCCCCGAGCAGTTCTTC.

Only one count was recorded for this clone. CDR3 in DNA: TGTGCCATTTCTAGGGGCAGCCAACCTGACAATGAAAAACTGTTTTTT. Its protein is CAISRGSQPDNEKLFF. This sequence joins TRBV2 and TRBJ1-4; tentatively, D is TRBD1 (5 bases). The V gene lost 10 bases and the J gene lost 5 bases, with 23 bases spanning the gap. CDR3 size: 16 residues. CDR1 is SNHLY, CDR2 FYNNEI, per germline.

This sequence joins TRBV19 and TRBJ2-7, with a weak D call TRBD1 (5 bases). Germline assignment: CDR1 LNHDA and CDR2 SQIVND (reference sequence). V shed 1 base and J shed 1 base, with 8 bases lying between them. This CDR3 spans 14 amino acids. This CDR3 is CASSIVGASYEQYF. DNA of the CDR3: TGTGCCAGTAGTATAGTTGGGGCTTCCTACGAGCAGTACTTC.

As regards this clone: At the DNA level, this CDR3 is encoded by other sequences in the same sample as well. The CDR3 spells CAGGTASYEQYF. The CDR3 region has the DNA TGTGCCGGGGGGACAGCCTCCTACGAGCAGTACTTC. The chain uses TRBV30 and TRBJ2-7, with D tentatively TRBD1 (7 bases). CDR1 GTSNPN and CDR2 SVGIG come from the germline V gene (reference sequence). This CDR3 is built from 12 residues. Deletions cut 8 bases from V and 0 bases from J, with 11 bases between.

J is TRBJ2-1 and V is TRBV5-1; D perhaps matches TRBD2 (5 bases). The CDR3 is 16 residues long. Trimming stripped 7 bases from V and 1 base from J, with 18 bases between. Looked up from germline, CDR1 is SGHRS and CDR2 is YFSETQ. The chain's CDR3 is CASHELEGGSYNEQFF. CDR3 DNA sequence: TGCGCCAGCCACGAACTAGAAGGAGGTTCCTACAATGAGCAGTTCTTC.

The chain links TRBV28 to TRBJ1-4, with TRBD1 as a possible D gene (5 bases). V was pared by 5 bases and J by 1 base, with 11 bases between. The germline V gene encodes CDR1 MDHEN and CDR2 SYDVKM. The CDR3 runs to 15 residues. For the CDR3, the DNA is TGTGCCAGCAGTCCACCCGACAGAACTAATGAAAAACTGTTTTTT. It encodes CASSPPDRTNEKLFF.

The genes are TRBV15 and TRBJ1-4; the D is unclear. Germline values: CDR1 LNHNV, CDR2 YYDKDF (reference sequence). Trimming removed 5 bases from V and 8 bases from J, with 24 bases in between. The CDR3 loop spans 17 amino acids. The CDR3 nucleotides read TGTGCCACCAGCGGCCGGCCCGAGCTGCGAGGAGGGGAAAAACTGTTTTTT. It specifies CATSGRPELRGGEKLFF.

The CDR3 protein is CASSTFESGELFF. The CDR3 bases are TGCGCCAGCAGCACGTTTGAGTCCGGGGAGCTGTTTTTT. The J gene is TRBJ2-2, the V gene TRBV5-1; D is uncertain. The length of the CDR3 is 13 residues. With 4 bases removed from V and 6 bases from J, the gap between germline ends came to 10 bases. Germline values: CDR1 SGHRS, CDR2 YFSETQ.

CDR3 bases: TGTGCCAGCAGTTTCACCATATCTTCGGGAAATCAGCCCCAGCATTTT. It is translated as CASSFTISSGNQPQHF. V usage is TRBV28 and J usage is TRBJ1-5; no firm D call. This CDR3 contains 16 residues. Germline V lookup: CDR1 MDHEN, CDR2 SYDVKM. With 3 bases removed from V and 4 bases from J, the gap between germline ends came to 16 bases.

This clone has a single count. This chain links TRBV4-1 with TRBJ2-7, with 10 positions matching TRBD2. This CDR3 spans 16 amino acids. In germline, CDR1 is MGHRA, CDR2 YSYEKL. V dropped 3 bases and J dropped 2; count of bases not matched to a gene: 7. CDR3 protein: CASSHGRTSGTYEQYF. The CDR3 nucleotides read TGCGCCAGCAGCCATGGAAGGACTAGCGGCACCTACGAGCAGTACTTC.

The chain links TRBV9 to TRBJ2-5; 8 nucleotides match TRBD1. V trimming: 0 bases; J trimming: 1 base; junction bases outside the gene matches: 5. CDR3 size: 16 residues. CDR1 SGDLS and CDR2 YYNGEE come from the germline V gene. As DNA, the CDR3 is TGTGCCAGCAGCGTAGACCAGGGGGCGGCCCAAGAGACCCAGTACTTC. Its translation: CASSVDQGAAQETQYF.

This clone was recorded once. The genes are TRBV11-2 and TRBJ2-7; the D gene is possibly TRBD2 (6 bases). The CDR3 is made up of 13 amino acids. V lost 1 base and J lost 4, with 8 bases in between. Germline V CDR1 and CDR2: SGHAT, FQNNGV. The DNA of the CDR3 is TGTGCCAGCAGCTTAGCCGGGACTTACGAGCAGTACTTC. Its translation is CASSLAGTYEQYF.

This clone was counted between two and nine times. The chain is built from TRBV6-1 and TRBJ2-7, with TRBD1 as a possible D gene (6 bases). The ends were cut back, 3 bases at V and 5 bases at J, with 14 bases in the middle. This CDR3 region has 14 residues. The germline V gene has CDR1 MNHNS and CDR2 SASEGT. CDR3 sequence: CASSDRGIPDEQYF. In nucleotides, the CDR3 is TGTGCCAGCAGTGACAGGGGAATCCCGGACGAGCAGTACTTC.

The V call is TRBV27, the J call TRBJ2-7; the match to TRBD1 covers 9 bases. CDR1 and CDR2 (germline): MNHEY, SMNVEV (reference sequence). V lost 3 bases to trimming and J lost 5 bases; unmatched junction nucleotides: 5. The CDR3 extends over 14 amino acids. As DNA, the CDR3 is TGTGCCAGCAGTTTGTGGGACAGGGTTGACGAGCAGTACTTC. Its protein product is CASSLWDRVDEQYF.

The table lists this clone with a few counts. The V call is TRBV7-2, the J call TRBJ2-1; 8 bases are shared with TRBD2. The germline V gene has CDR1 SGHTA and CDR2 FQGNSA. There are 16 residues in the CDR3. J was trimmed by 4 bases and V by 5 bases; bases with no gene match: 10. This CDR3 is CASSMGGLAGYNEQFF. The CDR3 coding sequence is TGTGCCAGCAGCATGGGCGGGCTAGCGGGTTACAATGAGCAGTTCTTC.

The count of this clone is one. The chain employs TRBV28 and TRBJ2-2; 7 bases align to TRBD2. CDR1 and CDR2 (germline): MDHEN, SYDVKM. The trim removed 3 bases at V and 7 bases at J, leaving 11 bases unmatched. The CDR3 contains 16 residues. The CDR3 reads CASSLGGPGIGGELFF. The DNA of the CDR3 is TGTGCCAGCAGTTTGGGAGGGCCGGGTATCGGCGGGGAGCTGTTTTTT.

For the CDR3, the DNA is TGTGCCAGCAGCTTACGCGGGCCCTACGAGCAGTACTTC. It codes for CASSLRGPYEQYF. J is TRBJ2-7 and V is TRBV7-2, with D maybe TRBD2 (5 bases). CDR3 length equals 13 residues. Per the germline V gene, CDR1 is SGHTA and CDR2 is FQGNSA. Trimming shortened V by 2 bases and J by 2 bases, and 7 bases separated the two germline ends.

The chain joins TRBV6-5 to TRBJ2-2; possible D gene TRBD2, 6 bases. The germline CDR1 and CDR2 sequences are MNHEY and SVGAGI. V lost 4 bases, J lost 4 bases, and 13 bases lay in between. The CDR3 runs to 15 residues. The CDR3 DNA reads TGTGCCAGCAGTTCGGGAGTCTTCCCCACCGGGGAGCTGTTTTTT. This translates into CASSSGVFPTGELFF.

The genes are TRBV11-2 and TRBJ2-3; the D gene is possibly TRBD2 (6 bases). The CDR3 is made up of 16 amino acids. Trimming cost V 1 base and J 8 bases, with 19 bases left between them. Germline-derived CDR1 and CDR2 are SGHAT and FQNNGV. CDR3 coding DNA: TGTGCCAGCAGCTTAGTCCCCCACGGGAGATTTCGTACGCAGTATTTT. It yields the protein CASSLVPHGRFRTQYF.

The chain is built from TRBV19 and TRBJ1-5; no clear D. The V gene lost 3 bases and the J gene lost 11 bases, with 14 bases spanning the gap. This CDR3 region has 13 residues. Germline V gene sequence: CDR1 LNHDA, CDR2 SQIVND (reference sequence). CDR3 sequence reads: CASSIPAVGTQHF. The CDR3 DNA sequence: TGTGCCAGTAGTATCCCAGCGGTTGGGACCCAGCATTTT. Full variable domain (remainder filled in from reference TRBV19 and TRBJ1-5): DGGITQSPKYLFRKEGQNVTLSCEQNLNHDAMYWYRQDPGQGLRLIYYSQIVNDFQKGDIAEGYSVSREKKESFPLTVTSAQKNPTAFYLCASSIPAVGTQHFGDGTRLSIL.

The chain uses TRBV11-1 and TRBJ1-2; D not resolved. V lost 2 bases and J 0 bases, leaving 13 bases between the germline ends. The CDR3 totals 16 residues. Looked up from germline, CDR1 is SGHAT and CDR2 is FQDESV (reference sequence). CDR3 in DNA: TGTGCCAGCAGCTTAACCAGAAGTCCCTCTAACTATGGCTACACCTTC. Amino acids: CASSLTRSPSNYGYTF.

The sample holds one count of this clone. The V gene is TRBV13, the J gene TRBJ2-5; unclear D gene. Trimming removed 7 bases from V and 4 bases from J, with 13 bases in between. Per the germline V gene, CDR1 is PRHDT and CDR2 is FYEKMQ (reference sequence). The CDR3 contains 13 residues. The CDR3 loop is CASTREAAETQYF. CDR3 nucleotides: TGTGCCAGCACCAGAGAGGCAGCAGAGACCCAGTACTTC.

This rearrangement joins TRBV6-5 to TRBJ1-3; TRBD1 matches at 8 bases. The CDR3 is 14 amino acids. The V gene end was trimmed by 8 bases and the J gene end by 3 bases; junction bases not matched to a gene: 6. The germline V gene has CDR1 MNHEY and CDR2 SVGAGI. CDR3 sequence: CASWRTGNGNTIYF. The CDR3, as DNA: TGTGCCAGCTGGAGGACAGGGAATGGAAACACCATATATTTT.

The gene calls are TRBV29-1 and TRBJ2-7, with 12 bases aligning to TRBD1. The V segment lost 4 bases and the J segment 5 bases; nucleotides outside the gene matches: 6. The CDR3 length is 14 residues. The V gene's germline CDR1 is SQVTM and CDR2 ANQGSEA. The CDR3 region is CSVAVGTGGHEQYF. For the CDR3, the DNA is TGCAGCGTTGCGGTGGGGACAGGGGGCCACGAGCAGTACTTC.

The chain has TRBV4-2 and TRBJ2-3; weak D call: TRBD2 (6 bases). Germline CDR1 reads LGHNA; CDR2 reads YNFKEQ. V was pared by 4 bases and J by 4 bases, with 12 bases between. The CDR3 runs 14 residues. CDR3 bases: TGTGCCAGCAGCCCCTTGGAGGGTTCAGATACGCAGTATTTT. Protein product: CASSPLEGSDTQYF.

The chain couples TRBV4-2 to TRBJ2-1, with 8 bases fitting TRBD2. There are 17 residues in the CDR3. The germline CDR1 and CDR2 sequences are LGHNA and YNFKEQ. V was clipped by 0 bases and J by 8 bases; unmatched bases: 12. DNA for the CDR3: TGTGCCAGCAGCCAAGAGTTTAGCGTCGGGAGGGGGGATGAGCAGTTCTTC. It encodes CASSQEFSVGRGDEQFF.

The genes are TRBV12-3 or TRBV12-4 and TRBJ2-7, with TRBD1 matching 8 bases. CDR3 size: 13 residues. J gave up 5 bases and V 7 bases, and 7 bases lay outside the gene matches. CDR3: CASMGQVVHEQYF. DNA of the CDR3: TGTGCCAGCATGGGACAGGTTGTACACGAGCAGTACTTC.

The V and J genes are TRBV27 and TRBJ1-1; the D gene is possibly TRBD1 (5 bases). This CDR3 contains 13 residues. The V and J ends lost 3 bases and 5 bases respectively, with 10 bases between them. CDR1 is MNHEY and CDR2 is SMNVEV in the germline V gene (reference sequence). CDR3 loop: CASSLEGRTEAFF. CDR3 coding DNA: TGTGCCAGCAGTTTGGAGGGGCGGACTGAAGCTTTCTTT.

The chain combines TRBV7-3 with TRBJ2-6; 10 positions agree with TRBD1. V shed 4 bases, J shed 3 bases, and the junction held 6 bases outside the gene matches. Germline lookup yields CDR1 SGHTA and CDR2 FQGTGA. The CDR3 covers 17 residues. Here the CDR3 DNA reads TGTGCCAGCAGCTCCGGGACAGGGGTCCTTGGGGCCAACGTCCTGACTTTC. This translates into CASSSGTGVLGANVLTF.

The chain carries TRBV10-3 and TRBJ1-5, with D unresolved. Germline V gives CDR1 ENHRY, CDR2 SYGVKD. Trimming took off 6 bases at V and 1 base at J, with 10 bases between the two ends. There are 14 residues in the CDR3. CDR3 amino acids: CAISGLASNQPQHF. CDR3 DNA sequence: TGTGCCATCAGCGGTCTTGCGAGCAATCAGCCCCAGCATTTT.